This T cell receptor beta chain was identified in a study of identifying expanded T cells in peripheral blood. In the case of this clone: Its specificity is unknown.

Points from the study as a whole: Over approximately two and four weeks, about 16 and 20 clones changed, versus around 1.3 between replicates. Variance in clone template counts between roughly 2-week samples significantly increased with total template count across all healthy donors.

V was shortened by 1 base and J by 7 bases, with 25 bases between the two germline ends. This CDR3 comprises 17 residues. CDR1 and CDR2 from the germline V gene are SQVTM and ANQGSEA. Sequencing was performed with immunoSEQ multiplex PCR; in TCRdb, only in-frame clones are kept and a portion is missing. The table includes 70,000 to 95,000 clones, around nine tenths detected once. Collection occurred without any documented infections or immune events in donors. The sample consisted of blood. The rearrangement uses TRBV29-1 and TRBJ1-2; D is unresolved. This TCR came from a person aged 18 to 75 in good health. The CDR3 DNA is TGCAGCGTTGAAGGGGCGGCTTCGTTAAGAGGGAGAGGTGGCTACACCTTC. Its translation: CSVEGAASLRGRGGYTF.